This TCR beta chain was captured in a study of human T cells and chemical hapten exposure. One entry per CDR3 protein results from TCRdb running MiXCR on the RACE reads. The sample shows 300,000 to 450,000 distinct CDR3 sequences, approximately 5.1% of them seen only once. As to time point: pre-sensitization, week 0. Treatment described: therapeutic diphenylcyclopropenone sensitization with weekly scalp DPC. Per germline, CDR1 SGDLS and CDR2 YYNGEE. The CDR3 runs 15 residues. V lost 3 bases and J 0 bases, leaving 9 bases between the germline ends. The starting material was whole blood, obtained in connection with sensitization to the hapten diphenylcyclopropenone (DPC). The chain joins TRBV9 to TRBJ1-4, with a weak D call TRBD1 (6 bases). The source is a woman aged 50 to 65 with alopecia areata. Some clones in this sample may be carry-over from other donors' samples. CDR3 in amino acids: CASSATGTTNEKLFF. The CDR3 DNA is TGTGCCAGCAGCGCAACAGGGACAACTAATGAAAAACTGTTTTTT.